A single sample is the source of the 26 T cell receptor beta chains below, sequenced in a study of CD8 T cells in ankylosing spondylitis. Whole-study findings and limits: Typical of ankylosing spondylitis blood, it appeared, was a TCR beta motif of under 10 highly homologous variants.

TCRdb re-called the 5' RACE reads through MiXCR, storing one row per CDR3 protein. This table has hundreds of thousands of distinct CDR3 sequences, 25% to 30% appearing once. These TCRs are of unknown antigen specificity. Sequencing input: blood, either unsorted or a sorted T cell fraction (not recorded which). Receptor source: a male donor with ankylosing spondylitis.

This clonotype was counted many times. This sequence joins TRBV12-3 or TRBV12-4 and TRBJ2-4, with TRBD1 matching 9 bases. The CDR3 runs to 16 residues. The V segment lost 6 bases and the J segment 1 base; nucleotides outside the gene matches: 7. CDR3 bases: TGTGCCAGCAGCTGGGGGGACAGGGTTGCCAAAAACATTCAGTACTTC. It is translated as CASSWGDRVAKNIQYF.

J is TRBJ2-1 and V is TRBV5-1, with 8 bases identical to TRBD2. The CDR3 loop spans 14 amino acids. Germline V gene data show CDR1 as SGHRS and CDR2 as YFSETQ. J gave up 8 bases and V 4 bases, and 8 bases lay outside the gene matches. CDR3 loop: CASSRGLATDEQFF. The CDR3 bases are TGCGCCAGCAGCCGAGGACTAGCAACCGATGAGCAGTTCTTC.

This clonotype appeared a single time. At one end the junction does not follow the germline gene, possibly because of a read error. The gene calls are TRBV20-1 and TRBJ2-5, with TRBD2 identical over 8 bases. This CDR3 contains 16 residues. Per germline, CDR1 DFQATT and CDR2 SNEGSKA (reference sequence). The CDR3 sequence: CCARDARGAGVETQYF. For the CDR3, the DNA is TGCTGTGCTAGAGATGCGCGCGGAGCGGGAGTTGAGACCCAGTACTTC.

This clonotype was found a few times. The chain uses TRBV3-1 and TRBJ2-1, with D hard to call. The CDR3 has 18 residues. Germline CDR1 reads LGHDT; CDR2 reads YNNKEL (reference sequence). V was cut by 0 bases and J by 2 bases, with 17 bases left in between. The CDR3 DNA reads TGTGCCAGCAGCCAAGATCACCTGGCAGACATTACCTACAATGAGCAGTTCTTC. Amino acids: CASSQDHLADITYNEQFF.

This clonotype was picked up many times. The chain is built from TRBV5-1 and TRBJ2-1, with TRBD1 matching 10 bases. From germline, CDR1 is SGHRS and CDR2 YFSETQ. The CDR3 loop spans 15 amino acids. V shed 0 bases and J 6 bases; nucleotides not matched to a gene: 3. The CDR3 DNA follows: TGCGCCAGCAGCTTGGAGGGACAGGGGTTCAATGAGCAGTTCTTC. Translating gives CASSLEGQGFNEQFF. Full variable domain (remainder filled in from reference TRBV5-1 and TRBJ2-1): KAGVTQTPRYLIKTRGQQVTLSCSPISGHRSVSWYQQTPGQGLQFLFEYFSETQRNKGNFPGRFSGRQFSNSRSEMNVSTLELGDSALYLCASSLEGQGFNEQFFGPGTRLTVL.

V gene TRBV18 combines with J gene TRBJ1-1, with D possibly TRBD1 on 6 matching bases. CDR1 and CDR2 (germline): KGHSH, LQKENI. The CDR3 is 16 amino acids. The germline V and J ends were trimmed by 4 bases and 1 base, with 16 bases remaining between them. CDR3 sequence (DNA): TGTGCCAGCTCACTGTACAGGGCATCCGAGAACACTGAAGCTTTCTTT. This gives the protein CASSLYRASENTEAFF.

This rearrangement joins TRBV24-1 to TRBJ1-1, with 8 bases lining up with TRBD1. Per the germline V gene, CDR1 is KGHDR and CDR2 is SFDVKD. The length of the CDR3 is 17 residues. V gave up 3 bases and J gave up 6 bases; unmatched junction bases: 14. CDR3 in DNA: TGTGCCACCAGTGATCCCCCCGGACAGGGAACTTACCCTGAAGCTTTCTTT. Amino acid sequence: CATSDPPGQGTYPEAFF.

J is TRBJ2-7 and V is TRBV11-2; perhaps TRBD1 as D (5 bases). The CDR3 is made up of 13 amino acids. Trimming pared 5 bases from V and 4 bases from J, leaving 12 bases between. Germline-derived CDR1 and CDR2 are SGHAT and FQNNGV. The DNA for the CDR3 is TGTGCCAGCAGCACCACAGGCTATTACGAGCAGTACGTC. Its translation: CASSTTGYYEQYV.

The J gene is TRBJ2-2, the V gene TRBV20-1; D is unresolved. CDR3 length: 14 residues. The germline V gene encodes CDR1 DFQATT and CDR2 SNEGSKA (reference sequence). V lost 3 bases and J lost 1, with 9 bases in between. As DNA, the CDR3 is TGCAGTGCTAGCCCCCTCCTGAACACCGGGGAGCTGTTTTTT. This codes for CSASPLLNTGELFF.

V usage is TRBV12-3 or TRBV12-4 and J usage is TRBJ1-5, with a tentative D call TRBD1 (6 bases). Trimming took off 5 bases at V and 5 bases at J, with 13 bases between the two ends. The CDR3 is 14 amino acids. Written as DNA, the CDR3 is TGTGCCAGCAGTCCCAACAGGGAGCATCAGCCCCAGCATTTT. As protein: CASSPNREHQPQHF.

This clonotype was seen only once. This chain connects TRBV5-1 to TRBJ2-3, with TRBD2 matching over 8 bases. The CDR3 extends over 14 amino acids. The junction had 0 bases not matched to a gene; V was cut back by 0 bases and J by 3 bases. From germline, CDR1 is SGHRS and CDR2 YFSETQ. CDR3 amino acids: CASSLERETDTQYF. CDR3 sequence (DNA): TGCGCCAGCAGCTTGGAGCGGGAGACAGATACGCAGTATTTT. Supplemented by reference TRBV5-1 and TRBJ2-3, the full variable domain reads KAGVTQTPRYLIKTRGQQVTLSCSPISGHRSVSWYQQTPGQGLQFLFEYFSETQRNKGNFPGRFSGRQFSNSRSEMNVSTLELGDSALYLCASSLERETDTQYFGPGTRLTVL.

The chain has TRBV24-1 and TRBJ2-5; 9 bases match TRBD2. V lost 3 bases, J lost 5 bases, and 9 bases stayed unmatched. This CDR3 has 16 residues. Germline V gives CDR1 KGHDR, CDR2 SFDVKD. CDR3 nucleotides: TGTGCCACCAGTGATGCCACTAGCGGGCGACCGGAGACCCAGTACTTC. Translating gives CATSDATSGRPETQYF.

This clonotype has at least ten counts. The chain uses TRBV15 and TRBJ2-1, with D tentatively TRBD2 (6 bases). The CDR3 contains 16 residues. CDR1 and CDR2 from the germline V gene are LNHNV and YYDKDF (reference sequence). Trimming shortened V by 0 bases and J by 5 bases, and 14 bases separated the two germline ends. In DNA, the CDR3 is TGTGCCACCAGCAGAGATAGGACGGGAGTTAACAATGAGCAGTTCTTC. Its translation is CATSRDRTGVNNEQFF.

This clonotype was seen only a few times. The chain combines TRBV28 with TRBJ1-2; a weak D match, TRBD1 (6 bases). Looked up from germline, CDR1 is MDHEN and CDR2 is SYDVKM. This CDR3 is 14 amino acids long. V gave up 5 bases and J gave up 4 bases, with 14 bases separating them. CDR3 residues: CASSLGTPIYGYTF. CDR3 DNA sequence: TGTGCCAGCAGTCTCGGGACACCGATCTATGGCTACACCTTC.

The chain couples TRBV5-1 to TRBJ2-1; 7 nucleotides line up with TRBD1. Germline loops: CDR1 SGHRS, CDR2 YFSETQ. The ends lost 10 bases at V and 4 bases at J; junction bases unmatched: 14. The CDR3 has 15 residues. The CDR3: CADSLRTGAYNEQFF. In DNA, the CDR3 is TGCGCCGACTCGCTACGGACAGGAGCTTACAATGAGCAGTTCTTC.

This clonotype was recorded at least ten times. This chain joins TRBV29-1 and TRBJ2-5; weak D call: TRBD1 (6 bases). V was trimmed by 7 bases and J by 5 bases, leaving 14 bases between them. The CDR3 runs to 12 residues. Germline V gives CDR1 SQVTM, CDR2 ANQGSEA. CDR3 in amino acids: CSALTRGETQYF. The CDR3 DNA sequence: TGCAGCGCCCTTACCAGGGGTGAGACCCAGTACTTC.

The genes are TRBV30 and TRBJ1-1; D uncertain. The CDR3 length is 15 residues. Trimming shortened V by 0 bases and J by 1 base, and 12 bases separated the two germline ends. Germline CDR1 is GTSNPN and CDR2 is SVGIG (reference sequence). DNA of the CDR3: TGTGCCTGGAGTGTCGATGCTGCGCCGAACACTGAAGCTTTCTTT. Encoded protein: CAWSVDAAPNTEAFF.

This clonotype was observed many times. The chain uses TRBV7-9 and TRBJ2-7; D unresolved. This CDR3 has 13 amino acids. The V end lost 5 bases, the J end lost 2 bases, and 10 bases lay between the germline ends. Germline V gene sequence: CDR1 SEHNR, CDR2 FQNEAQ (reference sequence). This CDR3 reads CASSPGDPYEQYF. The CDR3 bases are TGTGCCAGCAGCCCCGGCGATCCCTACGAGCAGTACTTC.

The table lists this clonotype with a few counts. The chain uses TRBV5-8 and TRBJ2-1; 8 nucleotides match TRBD1. The germline V gene has CDR1 SGHTS and CDR2 YDEGEE. This CDR3 is 16 amino acids long. Losses at the gene ends were 8 bases for V and 2 bases for J; bases not matched to a gene: 12. CDR3 sequence: CASQPTGGTTYNEQFF. CDR3 DNA: TGTGCCAGTCAACCAACAGGGGGAACGACCTACAATGAGCAGTTCTTC.

V usage is TRBV24-1 and J usage is TRBJ2-2, with 10 bases identical to TRBD1. In germline, CDR1 is KGHDR, CDR2 SFDVKD. The V gene end was trimmed by 3 bases and the J gene end by 4 bases; junction bases not matched to a gene: 4. The CDR3 has 16 amino acids. This CDR3 is CATSDPRTGGTGELFF. The CDR3 region has the DNA TGTGCCACCAGTGATCCCAGGACAGGGGGCACCGGGGAGCTGTTTTTT.

This clonotype was found a few times. This chain uses TRBV29-1 with TRBJ2-1; D gene ambiguous. CDR1 SQVTM and CDR2 ANQGSEA come from the germline V gene. Trimming pared 3 bases from V and 6 bases from J, leaving 6 bases between. The length of the CDR3 is 11 residues. Here the CDR3 DNA reads TGCAGCGTTGAGACCGTCAATGAGCAGTTCTTC. As protein: CSVETVNEQFF.

The gene calls are TRBV5-1 and TRBJ2-6, with unresolved D. The CDR3 covers 13 residues. Germline CDR1 reads SGHRS; CDR2 reads YFSETQ. The V and J ends lost 6 bases and 3 bases respectively, with 7 bases between them. The CDR3 region is CASNVNGANVLTF. DNA for the CDR3: TGCGCCAGCAACGTGAATGGGGCCAACGTCCTGACTTTC.

This clonotype showed up just a few times. The chain recombines TRBV5-1 with TRBJ2-2; 8 bases map to TRBD2. V trimming: 5 bases; J trimming: 1 base; junction bases outside the gene matches: 4. Germline V gene data show CDR1 as SGHRS and CDR2 as YFSETQ. This CDR3 contains 15 residues. For the CDR3, the DNA is TGCGCCAGCAGACTAGCGGCCCTGAACACCGGGGAGCTGTTTTTT. Translating gives CASRLAALNTGELFF.

This clonotype was found a few times. The chain uses TRBV5-1 and TRBJ1-4; D may be TRBD1 (5 bases). Per the germline V gene, CDR1 is SGHRS and CDR2 is YFSETQ. The CDR3 extends over 16 amino acids. Trimming removed 4 bases at V and 4 bases at J, with 17 bases between. The CDR3 DNA is TGCGCCAGCAGCCTGCTTCCAGGGATGGGTAATGAAAAACTGTTTTTT. Amino acids: CASSLLPGMGNEKLFF.

The chain links TRBV7-2 to TRBJ2-1; D uncertain. Germline CDR1 and CDR2: SGHTA and FQGNSA. This CDR3 contains 14 residues. The ends were cut back, 1 base at V and 5 bases at J, with 9 bases in the middle. DNA for the CDR3: TGTGCCAGCAGCTTAGGTTCAGCGAACAATGAGCAGTTCTTC. Translating gives CASSLGSANNEQFF. Full variable domain (remainder filled in from reference TRBV7-2 and TRBJ2-1): GAGVSQSPSNKVTEKGKDVELRCDPISGHTALYWYRQSLGQGLEFLIYFQGNSAPDKSGLPSDRFSAERTGGSVSTLTIQRTQQEDSAVYLCASSLGSANNEQFFGPGTRLTVL.

The V and J genes are TRBV5-1 and TRBJ1-1; D ambiguous. The germline V gene encodes CDR1 SGHRS and CDR2 YFSETQ. The CDR3 extends over 15 amino acids. V was clipped by 0 bases and J by 4 bases, with 13 bases between them. CDR3 DNA sequence: TGCGCCAGCAGCTTGGATACCCAGGTCGGCACTGAAGCTTTCTTT. Residues: CASSLDTQVGTEAFF. The variable domain in full, completed from reference TRBV5-1 and TRBJ1-1, reads KAGVTQTPRYLIKTRGQQVTLSCSPISGHRSVSWYQQTPGQGLQFLFEYFSETQRNKGNFPGRFSGRQFSNSRSEMNVSTLELGDSALYLCASSLDTQVGTEAFFGQGTRLTVV.